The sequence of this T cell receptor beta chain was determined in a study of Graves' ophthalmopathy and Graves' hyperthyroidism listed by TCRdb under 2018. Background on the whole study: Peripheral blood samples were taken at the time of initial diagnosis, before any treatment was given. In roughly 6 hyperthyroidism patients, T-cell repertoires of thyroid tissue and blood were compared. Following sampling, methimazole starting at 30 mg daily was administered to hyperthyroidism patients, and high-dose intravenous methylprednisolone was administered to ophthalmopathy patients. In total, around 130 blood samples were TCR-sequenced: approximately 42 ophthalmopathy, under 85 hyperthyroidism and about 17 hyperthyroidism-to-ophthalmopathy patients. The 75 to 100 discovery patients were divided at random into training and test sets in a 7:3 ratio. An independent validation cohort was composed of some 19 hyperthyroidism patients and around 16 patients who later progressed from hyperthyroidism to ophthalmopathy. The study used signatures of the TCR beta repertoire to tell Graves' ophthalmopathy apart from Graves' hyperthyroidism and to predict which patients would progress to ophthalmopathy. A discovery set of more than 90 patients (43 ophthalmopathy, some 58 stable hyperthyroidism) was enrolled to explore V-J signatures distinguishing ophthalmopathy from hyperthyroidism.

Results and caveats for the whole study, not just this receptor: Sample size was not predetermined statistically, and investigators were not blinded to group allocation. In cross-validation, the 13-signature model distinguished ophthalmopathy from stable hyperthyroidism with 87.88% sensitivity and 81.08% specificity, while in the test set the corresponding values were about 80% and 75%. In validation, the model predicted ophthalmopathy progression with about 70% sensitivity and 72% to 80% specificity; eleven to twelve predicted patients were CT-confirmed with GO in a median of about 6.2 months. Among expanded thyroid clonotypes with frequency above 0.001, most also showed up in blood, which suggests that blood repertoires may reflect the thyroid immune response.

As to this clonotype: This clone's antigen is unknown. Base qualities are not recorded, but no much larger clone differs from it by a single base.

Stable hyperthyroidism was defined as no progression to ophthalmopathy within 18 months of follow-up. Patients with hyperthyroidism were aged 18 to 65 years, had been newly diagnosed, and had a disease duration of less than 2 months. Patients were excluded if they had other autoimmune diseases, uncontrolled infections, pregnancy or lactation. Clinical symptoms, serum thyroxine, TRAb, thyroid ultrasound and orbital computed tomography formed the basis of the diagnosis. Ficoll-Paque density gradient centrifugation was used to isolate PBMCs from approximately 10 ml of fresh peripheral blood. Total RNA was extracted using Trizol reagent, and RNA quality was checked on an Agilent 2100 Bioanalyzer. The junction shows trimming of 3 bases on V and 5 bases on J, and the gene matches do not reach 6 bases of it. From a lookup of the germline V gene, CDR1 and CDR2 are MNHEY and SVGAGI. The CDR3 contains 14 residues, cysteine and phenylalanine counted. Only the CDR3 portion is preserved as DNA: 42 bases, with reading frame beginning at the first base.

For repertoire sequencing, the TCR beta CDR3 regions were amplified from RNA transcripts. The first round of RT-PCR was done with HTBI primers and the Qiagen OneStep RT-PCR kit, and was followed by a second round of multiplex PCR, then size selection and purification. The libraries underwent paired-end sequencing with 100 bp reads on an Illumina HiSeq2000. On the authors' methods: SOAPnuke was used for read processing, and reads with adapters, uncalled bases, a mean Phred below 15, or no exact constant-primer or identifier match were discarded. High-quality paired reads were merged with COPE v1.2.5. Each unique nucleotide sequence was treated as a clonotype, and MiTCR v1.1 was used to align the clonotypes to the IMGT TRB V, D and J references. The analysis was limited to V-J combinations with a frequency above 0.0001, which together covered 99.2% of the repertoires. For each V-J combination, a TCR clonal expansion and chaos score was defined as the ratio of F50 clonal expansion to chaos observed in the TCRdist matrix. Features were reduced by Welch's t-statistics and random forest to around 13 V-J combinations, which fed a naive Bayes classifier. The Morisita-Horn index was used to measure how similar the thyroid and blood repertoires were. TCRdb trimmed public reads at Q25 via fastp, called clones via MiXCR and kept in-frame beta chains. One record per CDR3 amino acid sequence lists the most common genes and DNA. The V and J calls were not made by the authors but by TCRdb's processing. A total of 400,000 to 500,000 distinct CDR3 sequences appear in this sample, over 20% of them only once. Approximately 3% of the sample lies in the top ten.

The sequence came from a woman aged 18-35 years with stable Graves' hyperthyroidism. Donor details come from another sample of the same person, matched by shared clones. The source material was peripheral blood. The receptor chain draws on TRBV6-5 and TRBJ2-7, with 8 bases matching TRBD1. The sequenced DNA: TGTGCCAGCAGTTATGACAGGGGAGACCACGAGCAGTACTTC. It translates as CASSYDRGDHEQYF.